This paragraph reports one T cell receptor (beta chain). One end of the junction varies from germline; a read error may be responsible. This sample is part of a study of Graves' ophthalmopathy and Graves' hyperthyroidism. The CDR3 length is 12 residues. Germline CDR1 reads SQVTM; CDR2 reads ANQGSEA. RNA transcripts yielded amplified TCR beta CDR3 regions. Following a first-round RT-PCR that used HTBI primers, a second-round multiplex PCR was carried out. In TCRdb, the multiplex PCR reads were re-called with MiXCR into one record per CDR3 protein. This sample has approximately 700,000 distinct CDR3 sequences, with about 38% found just once.

Sequenced: peripheral blood. The sequence was collected from an adult man with Graves' ophthalmopathy. V and J are TRBV29-1 and TRBJ1-2, with D unclear. CDR3 DNA: TGCAGCGTTGCCTTCTCGGGCCTTGGCTACGCCTTC. This codes for CSVAFSGLGYAF.